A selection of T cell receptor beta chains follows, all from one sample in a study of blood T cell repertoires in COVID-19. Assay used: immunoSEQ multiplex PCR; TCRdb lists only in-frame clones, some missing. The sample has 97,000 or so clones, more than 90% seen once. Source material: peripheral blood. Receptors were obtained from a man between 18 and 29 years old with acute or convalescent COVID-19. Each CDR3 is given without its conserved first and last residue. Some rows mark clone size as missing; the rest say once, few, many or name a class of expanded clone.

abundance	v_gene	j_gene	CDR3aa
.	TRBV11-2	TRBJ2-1	ASSPQGQYNEQF
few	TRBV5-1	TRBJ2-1	ASSFLAGVVNEQF
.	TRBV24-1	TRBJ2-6	ATSDGVGPGAGYGANVLT
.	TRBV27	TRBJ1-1	ASSHSLGNTEAF
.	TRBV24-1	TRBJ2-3	ATSVGTSGRADTQY
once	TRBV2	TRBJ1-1	ASSEGAPGNTEAF
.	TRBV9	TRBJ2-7	ASAPGQDTYEQY
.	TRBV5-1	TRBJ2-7	ASSPGTLTSYEQY
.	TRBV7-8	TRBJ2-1	ASRTGTSDAYNEQF
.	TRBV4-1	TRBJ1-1	ASSVPGTMSEAF
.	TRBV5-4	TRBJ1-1	ASSSGTGGEAF
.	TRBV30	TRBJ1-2	AWAPFGQDYGYT
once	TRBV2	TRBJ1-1	ASWKQGNTEAF
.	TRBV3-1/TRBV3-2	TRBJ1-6	ASSQDLPSVSPLH
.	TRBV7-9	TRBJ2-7	ASSSSGWGQGYEQY
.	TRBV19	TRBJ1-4	ASNPGGQGNEKLF
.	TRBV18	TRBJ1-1	ASSPGTGELNTEAF
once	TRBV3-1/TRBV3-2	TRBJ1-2	ASSQGSGEGGYT
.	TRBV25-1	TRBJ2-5	ASAQSGTGGETQY
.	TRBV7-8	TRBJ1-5	ASSRMVVQSNQPQH
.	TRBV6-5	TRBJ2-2	ASSYDGLTGELF
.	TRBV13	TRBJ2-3	ASSQQGSTDTQY
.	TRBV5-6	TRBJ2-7	ASSVAQDFRNEQY
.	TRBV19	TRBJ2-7	ASSINPGTPYEQY
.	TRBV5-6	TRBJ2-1	ASSSSGIDDEQF
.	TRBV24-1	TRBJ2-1	ATSDYERDYNEQF
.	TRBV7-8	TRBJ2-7	ASRPMTGPYEQY
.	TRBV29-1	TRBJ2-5	SVEVGRDARPQY
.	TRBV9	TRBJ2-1	ASSPQPGGAYNEQF
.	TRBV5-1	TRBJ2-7	ASAGDFTTYEQY
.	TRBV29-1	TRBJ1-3	SVRQGDTIY
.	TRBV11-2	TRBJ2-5	ASRRSSYQETQY
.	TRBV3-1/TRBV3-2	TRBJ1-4	ASSQDLGGTNEKLF
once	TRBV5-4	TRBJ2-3	ASSTIPGDTQY
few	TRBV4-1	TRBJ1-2	ASSQEGQILGYT
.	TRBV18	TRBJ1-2	ASSPDRDGYT
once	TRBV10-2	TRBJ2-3	AAGGTDTQY
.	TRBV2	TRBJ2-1	ASSRLGNEQF
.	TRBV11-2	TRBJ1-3	ASSLAPGTGAGNTIY
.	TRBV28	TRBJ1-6	ASSLQGSLGSPLH
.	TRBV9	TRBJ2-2	ASSAIAANTGELF
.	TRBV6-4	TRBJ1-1	ARPSTGENTEAF
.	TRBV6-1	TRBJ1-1	ASSERTGVLDTEAF
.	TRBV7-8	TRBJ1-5	ASTLSGQDNQPQH
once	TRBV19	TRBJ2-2	ASSLVAGGPFGGELF
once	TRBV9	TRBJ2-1	ASSARLGIYNEQF
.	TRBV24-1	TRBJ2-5	ATSDPGEGQETQY
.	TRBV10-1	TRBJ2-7	ASSESGQSYEQY
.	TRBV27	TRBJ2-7	ASSPKGLQGVEEQY
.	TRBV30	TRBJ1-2	AWSVAGQRKGGYT